These 5 T cell receptor beta chains were all obtained from the same sample, sequenced in a study of T cell responses to AZD1222 COVID-19 vaccine. Sequencing was performed with immunoSEQ multiplex PCR; in TCRdb, only in-frame clones are kept and a portion is missing. Of 150,000 or so clones in the sample, 94% were seen once. This specimen was peripheral blood, taken 28 days after the second AZD1222 dose. These TCRs come from an adult who received the AZD1222 COVID-19 vaccine.

J is TRBJ2-1 and V is TRBV6-6; 10 nucleotides match TRBD1. Germline CDR1 reads MNHNY; CDR2 reads SVGAGI (reference sequence). V lost 6 bases and J lost 4; bases outside the gene matches: 6. This CDR3 comprises 15 residues. Here the CDR3 reads CASSPGQGGYNEQFF. In DNA form, the CDR3 reads TGTGCCAGCAGCCCCGGACAGGGGGGATACAATGAGCAGTTCTTC.

CDR3 DNA sequence: TGTGCCAGTAGTAAGACAGGCAATCAGCCCCAGCATTTT. Its protein product is CASSKTGNQPQHF. The rearrangement links TRBV19 to TRBJ1-5; TRBD1 is a possible D gene (5 bases). Trimming removed 4 bases from V and 2 bases from J, with 6 bases in between. The CDR3 extends over 13 amino acids. Germline-derived CDR1 and CDR2 are LNHDA and SQIVND (reference sequence).

The V gene is TRBV11-2, the J gene TRBJ2-1; D is ambiguous. The length of the CDR3 is 12 residues. CDR1 SGHAT and CDR2 FQNNGV come from the germline V gene. Trimming cost V 2 bases and J 8 bases, with 7 bases left between them. The CDR3 loop reads CASSLIGHEQFF. CDR3 bases: TGTGCCAGCAGCTTAATCGGCCATGAGCAGTTCTTC.

In DNA form, the CDR3 reads TGTGCCAGCTCACCACTGCGACAGGGGGACTCTGGAAACACCATATATTTT. Protein product: CASSPLRQGDSGNTIYF. The chain recombines TRBV18 with TRBJ1-3; 9 positions match TRBD1. This CDR3 region has 17 residues. Germline lookup yields CDR1 KGHSH and CDR2 LQKENI. The ends lost 1 base at V and 0 bases at J; junction bases unmatched: 4. The whole variable domain, filled in from reference TRBV18 and TRBJ1-3, reads NAGVMQNPRHLVRRRGQEARLRCSPMKGHSHVYWYRQLPEEGLKFMVYLQKENIIDESGMPKERFSAEFPKEGPSILRIQQVVRGDSAAYFCASSPLRQGDSGNTIYFGEGSWLTVV.

This clone was recorded once. J is TRBJ2-7 and V is TRBV11-3; TRBD1 is a possible D gene (6 bases). The germline V gene has CDR1 SGHNT and CDR2 YENEEA. The ends were cut back, 4 bases at V and 5 bases at J, with 12 bases in the middle. The CDR3 spans 13 residues. This CDR3 is CASSSDTGHEQYF. CDR3 coding DNA: TGTGCCAGCAGCTCCGATACAGGGCACGAGCAGTACTTC.